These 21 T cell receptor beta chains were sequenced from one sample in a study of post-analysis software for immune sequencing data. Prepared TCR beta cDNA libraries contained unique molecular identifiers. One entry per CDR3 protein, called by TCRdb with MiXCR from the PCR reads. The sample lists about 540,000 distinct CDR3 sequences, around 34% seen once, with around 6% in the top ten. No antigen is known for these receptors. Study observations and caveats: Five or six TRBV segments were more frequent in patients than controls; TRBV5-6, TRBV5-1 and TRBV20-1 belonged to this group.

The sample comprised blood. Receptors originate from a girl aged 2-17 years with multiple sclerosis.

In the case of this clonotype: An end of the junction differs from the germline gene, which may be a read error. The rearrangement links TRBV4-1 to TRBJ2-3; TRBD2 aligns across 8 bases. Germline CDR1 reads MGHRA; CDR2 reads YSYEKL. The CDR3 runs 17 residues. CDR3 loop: CASSQDPGGARTDTRYF. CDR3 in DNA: TGCGCCAGCAGCCAAGACCCGGGAGGGGCCCGCACAGATACGCGGTATTTT.

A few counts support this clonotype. DNA for the CDR3: TGCAGCGTTCAGGCTCGGCAGTCGAACACTGAAGCTTTCTTT. It translates to CSVQARQSNTEAFF. The chain combines TRBV29-1 with TRBJ1-1; D uncertain. Germline-derived CDR1 and CDR2 are SQVTM and ANQGSEA. The CDR3 is made up of 14 amino acids. V gave up 5 bases and J gave up 1 base, with 14 bases separating them.

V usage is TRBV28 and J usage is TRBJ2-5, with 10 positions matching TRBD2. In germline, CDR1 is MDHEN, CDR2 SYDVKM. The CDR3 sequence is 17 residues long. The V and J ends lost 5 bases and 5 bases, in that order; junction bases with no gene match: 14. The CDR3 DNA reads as TGTGCCAGCAGTCCTCGGAATAGCGGGGGGCCGTGGGAGACCCAGTACTTC. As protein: CASSPRNSGGPWETQYF.

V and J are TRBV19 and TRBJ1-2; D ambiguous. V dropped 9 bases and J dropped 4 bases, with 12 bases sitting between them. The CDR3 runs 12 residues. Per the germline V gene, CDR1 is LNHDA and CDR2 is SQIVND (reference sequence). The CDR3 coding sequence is TGTGCCAGCAGGACGGAGGCCTATGGCTACACCTTC. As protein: CASRTEAYGYTF.

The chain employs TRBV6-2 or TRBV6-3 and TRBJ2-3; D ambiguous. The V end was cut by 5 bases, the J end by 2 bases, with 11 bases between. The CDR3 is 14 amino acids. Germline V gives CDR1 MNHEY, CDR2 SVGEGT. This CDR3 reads CASSDFFATDTQYF. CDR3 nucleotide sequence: TGTGCCAGCAGTGATTTCTTTGCCACAGATACGCAGTATTTT.

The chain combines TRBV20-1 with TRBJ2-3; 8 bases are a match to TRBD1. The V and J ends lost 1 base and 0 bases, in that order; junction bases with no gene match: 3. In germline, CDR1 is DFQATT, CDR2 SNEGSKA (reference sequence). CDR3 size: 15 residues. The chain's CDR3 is CSARVQGASTDTQYF. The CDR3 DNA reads TGCAGTGCTAGAGTTCAGGGGGCTAGCACAGATACGCAGTATTTT.

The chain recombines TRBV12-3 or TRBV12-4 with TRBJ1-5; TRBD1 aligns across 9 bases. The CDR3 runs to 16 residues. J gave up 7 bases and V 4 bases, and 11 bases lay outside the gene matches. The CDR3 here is CASSSIQGQGLQPQHF. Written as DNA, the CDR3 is TGTGCCAGCAGTTCGATTCAGGGACAGGGATTGCAGCCCCAGCATTTT.

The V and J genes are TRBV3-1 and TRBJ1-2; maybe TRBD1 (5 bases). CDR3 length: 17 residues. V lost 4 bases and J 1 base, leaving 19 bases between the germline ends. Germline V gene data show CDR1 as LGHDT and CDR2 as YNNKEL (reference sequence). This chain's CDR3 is CASSPLVGRGFNYGYTF. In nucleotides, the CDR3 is TGTGCCAGCAGCCCGCTCGTCGGCCGGGGCTTTAACTATGGCTACACCTTC. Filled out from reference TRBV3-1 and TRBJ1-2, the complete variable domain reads DTAVSQTPKYLVTQMGNDKSIKCEQNLGHDTMYWYKQDSKKFLKIMFSYNNKELIINETVPNRFSPKSPDKAHLNLHINSLELGDSAVYFCASSPLVGRGFNYGYTFGSGTRLTVV.

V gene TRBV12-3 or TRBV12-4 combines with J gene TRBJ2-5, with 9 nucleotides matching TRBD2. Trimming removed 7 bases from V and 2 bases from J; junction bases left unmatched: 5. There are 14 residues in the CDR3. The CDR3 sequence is CASTPLAGQETQYF. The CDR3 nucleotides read TGTGCCAGCACTCCCCTAGCGGGGCAAGAGACCCAGTACTTC.

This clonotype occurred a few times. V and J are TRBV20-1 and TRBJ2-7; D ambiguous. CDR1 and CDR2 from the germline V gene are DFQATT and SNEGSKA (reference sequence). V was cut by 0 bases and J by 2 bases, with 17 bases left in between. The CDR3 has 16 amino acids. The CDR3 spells CSARDRWAPSPYEQYF. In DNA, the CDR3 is TGCAGTGCTAGAGATCGTTGGGCACCCTCACCCTACGAGCAGTACTTC.

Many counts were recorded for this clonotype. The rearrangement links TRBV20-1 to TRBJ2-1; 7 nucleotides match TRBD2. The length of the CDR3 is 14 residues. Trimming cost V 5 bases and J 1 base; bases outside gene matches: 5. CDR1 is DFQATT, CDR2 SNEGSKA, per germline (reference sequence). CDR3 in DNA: TGCAGTGCTTCCGCCGGGGGGTCCTACAATGAGCAGTTCTTC. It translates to CSASAGGSYNEQFF.

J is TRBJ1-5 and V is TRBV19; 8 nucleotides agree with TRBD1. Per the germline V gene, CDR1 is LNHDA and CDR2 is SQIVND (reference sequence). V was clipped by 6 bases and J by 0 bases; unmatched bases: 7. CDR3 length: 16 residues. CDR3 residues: CASSDGQGYSNQPQHF. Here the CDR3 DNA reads TGTGCCAGTAGCGATGGACAGGGCTATAGCAATCAGCCCCAGCATTTT. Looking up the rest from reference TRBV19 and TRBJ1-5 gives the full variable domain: DGGITQSPKYLFRKEGQNVTLSCEQNLNHDAMYWYRQDPGQGLRLIYYSQIVNDFQKGDIAEGYSVSREKKESFPLTVTSAQKNPTAFYLCASSDGQGYSNQPQHFGDGTRLSIL.

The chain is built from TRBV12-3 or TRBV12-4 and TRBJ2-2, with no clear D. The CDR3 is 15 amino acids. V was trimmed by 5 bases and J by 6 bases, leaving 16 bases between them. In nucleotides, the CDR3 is TGTGCCAGCAGTCTAAATCCCCTAGTTCCCGGGGAGCTGTTTTTT. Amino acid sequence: CASSLNPLVPGELFF.

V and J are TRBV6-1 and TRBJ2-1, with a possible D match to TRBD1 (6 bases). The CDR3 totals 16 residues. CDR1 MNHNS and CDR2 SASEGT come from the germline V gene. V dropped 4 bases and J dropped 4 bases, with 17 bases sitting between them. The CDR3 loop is CASSGGQWPFYNEQFF. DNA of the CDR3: TGTGCCAGCAGTGGTGGACAGTGGCCCTTTTACAATGAGCAGTTCTTC.

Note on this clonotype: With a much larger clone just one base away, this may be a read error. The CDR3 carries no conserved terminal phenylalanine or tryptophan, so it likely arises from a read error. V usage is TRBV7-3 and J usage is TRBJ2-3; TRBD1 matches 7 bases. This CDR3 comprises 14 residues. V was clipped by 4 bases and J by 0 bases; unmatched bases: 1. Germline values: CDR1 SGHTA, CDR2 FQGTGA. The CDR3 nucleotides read TGTGCCAGCAGCTGGGACAGCAGCACAGATACGCAGTATTGT. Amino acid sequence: CASSWDSSTDTQYC.

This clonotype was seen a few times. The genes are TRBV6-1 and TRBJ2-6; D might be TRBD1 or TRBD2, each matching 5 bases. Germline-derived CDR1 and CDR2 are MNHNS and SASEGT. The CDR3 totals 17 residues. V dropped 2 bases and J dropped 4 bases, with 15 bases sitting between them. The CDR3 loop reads CASSELTRDLGANVLTF. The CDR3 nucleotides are TGTGCCAGCAGTGAATTAACTCGGGACCTAGGGGCCAACGTCCTGACTTTC.

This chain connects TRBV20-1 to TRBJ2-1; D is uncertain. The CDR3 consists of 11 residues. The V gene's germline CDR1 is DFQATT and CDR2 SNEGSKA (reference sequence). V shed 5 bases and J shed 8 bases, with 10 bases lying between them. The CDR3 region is CSAPTADEQFF. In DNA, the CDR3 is TGCAGTGCTCCCACGGCCGATGAGCAGTTCTTC.

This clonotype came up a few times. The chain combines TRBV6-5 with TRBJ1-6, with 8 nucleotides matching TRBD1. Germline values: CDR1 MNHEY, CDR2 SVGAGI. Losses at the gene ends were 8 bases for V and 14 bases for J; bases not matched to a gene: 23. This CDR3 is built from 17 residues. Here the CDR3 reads CASVFVSWSDRAFTLHF. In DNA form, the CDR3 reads TGTGCCAGCGTTTTTGTGTCGTGGTCGGACAGGGCCTTCACCCTCCACTTT.

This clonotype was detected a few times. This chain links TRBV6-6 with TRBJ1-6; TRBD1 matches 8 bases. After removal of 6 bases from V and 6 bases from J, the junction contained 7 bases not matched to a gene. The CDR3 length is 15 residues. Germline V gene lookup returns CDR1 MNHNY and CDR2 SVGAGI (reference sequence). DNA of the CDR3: TGTGCCAGCAGCGTCGGGACAGGAAGTAATTCACCCCTCCACTTT. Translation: CASSVGTGSNSPLHF.

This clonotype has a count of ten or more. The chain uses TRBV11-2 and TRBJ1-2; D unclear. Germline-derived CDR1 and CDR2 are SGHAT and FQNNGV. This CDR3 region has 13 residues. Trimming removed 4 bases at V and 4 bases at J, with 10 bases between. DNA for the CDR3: TGTGCCAGCAGCTCGAGGGTCACCTATGGCTACACCTTC. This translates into CASSSRVTYGYTF.

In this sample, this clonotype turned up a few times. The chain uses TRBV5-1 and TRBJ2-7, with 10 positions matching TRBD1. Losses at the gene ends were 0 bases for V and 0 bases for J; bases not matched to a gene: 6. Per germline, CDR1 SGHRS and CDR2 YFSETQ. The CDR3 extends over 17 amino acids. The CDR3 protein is CASSLALGTGDSYEQYF. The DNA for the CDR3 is TGCGCCAGCAGCTTGGCCTTGGGGACAGGGGACTCCTACGAGCAGTACTTC. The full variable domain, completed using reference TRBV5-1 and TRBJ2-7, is KAGVTQTPRYLIKTRGQQVTLSCSPISGHRSVSWYQQTPGQGLQFLFEYFSETQRNKGNFPGRFSGRQFSNSRSEMNVSTLELGDSALYLCASSLALGTGDSYEQYFGPGTRLTVT.